This T cell receptor beta chain originates from a study of primary melanoma T cells and metastatic recurrence. Overall study: These T2 to T4 primary melanomas had thickness greater than 1 mm. Study-level points and caveats: T-cell fraction reportedly outperformed other histopathological variables added to thickness. A tumor T-cell fraction above 20% appeared protective.

Points on this clone: What it binds is unknown.

Repertoires were generated with immunoSEQ multiplex PCR, while TCRdb's copy carries only in-frame clones and drops some. This sample has under 700 clones, with 90% found just once. Sequencing was done on a sample of melanoma tumor tissue. The clonotype was recovered from a human donor with melanoma.

The CDR3 bases are TGTGCCAGCAGTCACAGGAGGAACACTGAAGCTTTCTTT. Its protein product is CASSHRRNTEAFF. The rearrangement links TRBV6-8 to TRBJ1-1; D possibly corresponds to TRBD1 (5 bases). Germline V gene lookup returns CDR1 MNHGY and CDR2 SAAAGT. The CDR3 consists of 13 residues. V was cut by 5 bases and J by 1 base, with 8 bases left in between.